This T cell receptor beta chain was found in a study of CD8 T cells in Susac syndrome. An input of 0.5 to 1 ug of RNA was subjected to reverse transcription using random hexamers. TCRdb re-derived calls from the immunoSEQ multiplex PCR reads in MiXCR, one entry per CDR3 protein. The sample has around 45,000 distinct CDR3 sequences, 80% to 95% seen once; the top ten hold around 0.41%. CDR3 length: 18 residues. The germline gives CDR1 LGHNA, CDR2 YSLEER. The V and J ends lost 0 bases and 7 bases respectively, with 24 bases between them. Specimen: CD8+ T cells from PBMCs. The rearrangement uses TRBV4-3 and TRBJ1-2; D is unresolved. The sequence was collected from a human donor in good health. CDR3 DNA: TGCGCCAGCAGCCAAGATATCGGGGAAGGAGAAGTCCTTGGTGGCTACACCTTC. As protein: CASSQDIGEGEVLGGYTF.